What follows describes a single T cell receptor beta chain. Profiling relied on immunoSEQ multiplex PCR, and the TCRdb table lists in-frame clones only, not all of them. This table has over 30,000 clones, 80% to 95% appearing once. This record belongs to a study of OX40 agonist ivuxolimab in advanced cancers. Across the whole study: Having had anti-PD-1, anti-PD-L1 or anti-CTLA-4 therapy before was allowed, and approximately 40% had some.

The CDR3 runs to 13 residues. The germline gives CDR1 SGDLS, CDR2 YYNGEE. V lost 4 bases and J lost 3, with 8 bases in between. The chain has TRBV9 and TRBJ1-3, with D hard to call. The specimen comprised CD4+ or CD8+ T cells sorted from blood, sampled in a trial of the OX40 agonist ivuxolimab. This receptor was obtained from an adult with an advanced solid tumor such as melanoma, head and neck, liver or kidney cancer. CDR3 DNA sequence: TGTGCCAGCAGCCGGGTATTTGGAAACACCATATATTTT. Amino acid sequence: CASSRVFGNTIYF.